Below are 18 T cell receptor beta chains sequenced from a single sample in a study of control samples from healthy donors and cancer patients. Sequencing used immunoSEQ multiplex PCR; TCRdb keeps in-frame clones, though not all of them. The sample carries around 200,000 clones, about nine tenths recorded once. The material sequenced was blood. These TCRs come from a woman aged 25 to 45 in good health.

The rearrangement uses TRBV7-3 and TRBJ1-1; 7 nucleotides align to TRBD1. The CDR3 has 13 residues. J lost 3 bases, V lost 5 bases, and 3 bases had no gene match. The germline V gene has CDR1 SGHTA and CDR2 FQGTGA. CDR3 sequence reads: CASSPRGDTEAFF. The CDR3, as DNA: TGTGCCAGCAGCCCCAGGGGGGACACTGAAGCTTTCTTT.

The genes are TRBV10-3 and TRBJ1-6, with a tentative D call TRBD1 (5 bases). Germline values: CDR1 ENHRY, CDR2 SYGVKD. Trimming pared 4 bases from V and 7 bases from J, leaving 14 bases between. The CDR3 spans 15 residues. The CDR3 DNA is TGTGCCATCAGTGTGGTCCAGGGCCTGAATTCACCCCTCCACTTT. Its translation is CAISVVQGLNSPLHF.

This clone was counted a single time. The chain couples TRBV18 to TRBJ2-3; either TRBD1 or TRBD2 may fit D (5 bases each). The CDR3 is 14 amino acids. Germline assignment: CDR1 KGHSH and CDR2 LQKENI. With 5 bases removed from V and 0 bases from J, the gap between germline ends came to 9 bases. CDR3: CASSGTASTDTQYF. Here the CDR3 DNA reads TGTGCCAGCTCAGGGACCGCTAGCACAGATACGCAGTATTTT.

CDR3 residues: CASSQGPNNEQFF. The CDR3 nucleotides read TGTGCCAGCAGCCAAGGCCCGAACAATGAGCAGTTCTTC. The rearrangement joins TRBV3-1 (or the pseudogene TRBV3-2) to TRBJ2-1; unclear D gene. V was shortened by 1 base and J by 5 bases, with 6 bases between the two germline ends. This CDR3 is 13 amino acids long. Germline V gene sequence: CDR1 LGHDT, CDR2 YNNKEL (reference sequence).

The chain carries TRBV5-1 and TRBJ1-2; possible D gene TRBD1, 5 bases. The CDR3 contains 15 residues. Trimming removed 6 bases from V and 0 bases from J, with 15 bases in between. Germline V CDR1 and CDR2: SGHRS, YFSETQ. In DNA, the CDR3 is TGCGCCAGCACCAGTACGGCGGGGGCTAACTATGGCTACACCTTC. Translation: CASTSTAGANYGYTF.

The chain combines TRBV12-5 with TRBJ2-7; D is perhaps TRBD2 (6 bases). This CDR3 is built from 12 residues. Germline V gene sequence: CDR1 LGHNT, CDR2 FRNRAP. Trimming took 5 bases from V and 7 from J, leaving 12 bases between them. The CDR3 DNA is TGTGCTAGTGGTCCCCCCGGACTAGAGCAGTACTTC. This encodes CASGPPGLEQYF.

The genes are TRBV10-1 and TRBJ1-3; a weak D match, TRBD1 (5 bases). Germline loops: CDR1 WNHNN, CDR2 SYGVQD (reference sequence). The CDR3 length is 13 residues. Deletions cut 5 bases from V and 3 bases from J, with 8 bases between. DNA for the CDR3: TGCGCCAGCAGTACGGGACTTGGAAACACCATATATTTT. Encoded protein: CASSTGLGNTIYF.

The chain carries TRBV11-3 and TRBJ1-3; TRBD1 is a possible D gene (6 bases). V lost 4 bases and J 0 bases, leaving 7 bases between the germline ends. Germline lookup yields CDR1 SGHNT and CDR2 YENEEA. There are 14 residues in the CDR3. The CDR3 region is CASSSTGSGNTIYF. As DNA, the CDR3 is TGTGCCAGCAGCTCGACAGGCTCTGGAAACACCATATATTTT.

V and J are TRBV10-1 and TRBJ2-3; D might be TRBD2 (6 bases). Germline lookup yields CDR1 WNHNN and CDR2 SYGVQD (reference sequence). There are 15 residues in the CDR3. Deletions cut 8 bases from V and 1 base from J, with 16 bases between. CDR3 amino acids: CASEFRESCTDTQYF. The CDR3 bases are TGCGCCAGCGAGTTCCGGGAGTCGTGCACAGATACGCAGTATTTT.

The J gene is TRBJ2-4, the V gene TRBV2; 9 bases agree with TRBD1. The junction had 2 bases not matched to a gene; V was cut back by 5 bases and J by 0 bases. Germline loops: CDR1 SNHLY, CDR2 FYNNEI. CDR3 length equals 15 residues. The CDR3 sequence is CASSNRGLAKNIQYF. The DNA of the CDR3 is TGTGCCAGCAGTAACAGGGGGCTAGCCAAAAACATTCAGTACTTC. The full variable domain, rest sourced from reference TRBV2 and TRBJ2-4, is EPEVTQTPSHQVTQMGQEVILRCVPISNHLYFYWYRQILGQKVEFLVSFYNNEISEKSEIFDDQFSVERPDGSNFTLKIRSTKLEDSAMYFCASSNRGLAKNIQYFGAGTRLSVL.

The chain recombines TRBV5-1 with TRBJ2-1; 14 positions agree with TRBD2. V dropped 3 bases and J dropped 9; count of bases not matched to a gene: 8. Germline loops: CDR1 SGHRS, CDR2 YFSETQ. This CDR3 contains 16 residues. CDR3 bases: TGCGCCAGCAGCTGGACTAGCGGGGGGCGGGTTTCTGAGCAGTTCTTC. Protein product: CASSWTSGGRVSEQFF. Full variable domain (outside the CDR3, taken from reference TRBV5-1 and TRBJ2-1): KAGVTQTPRYLIKTRGQQVTLSCSPISGHRSVSWYQQTPGQGLQFLFEYFSETQRNKGNFPGRFSGRQFSNSRSEMNVSTLELGDSALYLCASSWTSGGRVSEQFFGPGTRLTVL.

This chain uses TRBV19 with TRBJ2-2; 8 nucleotides line up with TRBD2. From germline, CDR1 is LNHDA and CDR2 SQIVND (reference sequence). The CDR3 is made up of 13 amino acids. V shed 3 bases, J shed 6 bases, and the junction held 0 bases outside the gene matches. DNA of the CDR3: TGTGCCAGTAGTATCGGGGGGGCCGGGGAGCTGTTTTTT. Its protein product is CASSIGGAGELFF.

This chain uses TRBV11-3 with TRBJ1-1; D perhaps matches TRBD1 (6 bases). This CDR3 contains 15 residues. The germline V and J ends were trimmed by 5 bases and 0 bases, with 13 bases remaining between them. Looked up from germline, CDR1 is SGHNT and CDR2 is YENEEA. CDR3 loop: CASSHRQAMNTEAFF. In nucleotides, the CDR3 is TGTGCCAGCAGCCACCGACAGGCTATGAACACTGAAGCTTTCTTT.

V is TRBV6-6 and J is TRBJ2-7, with TRBD2 matching 12 bases. The CDR3 sequence is 15 residues long. Germline-derived CDR1 and CDR2 are MNHNY and SVGAGI (reference sequence). V dropped 5 bases and J dropped 5; count of bases not matched to a gene: 7. The CDR3 region is CASSTLAGGPNEQYF. The CDR3, as DNA: TGTGCCAGCAGTACCCTAGCGGGAGGGCCAAACGAGCAGTACTTC.

V usage is TRBV6-4 and J usage is TRBJ2-7; the D gene could be TRBD1 or TRBD2 (5 bases each). Deletions cut 6 bases from V and 0 bases from J, with 15 bases between. The CDR3 runs 15 residues. CDR1 MRHNA and CDR2 SNTAGT come from the germline V gene. CDR3 bases: TGTGCCAGCAGGTCCGGGACGGAGGTCTCCTACGAGCAGTACTTC. Translated, it gives CASRSGTEVSYEQYF.

The chain combines TRBV23-1 with TRBJ2-5; TRBD1 matches at 11 bases. TRBV23-1 is an ORF, and what it does is uncertain. The CDR3 consists of 15 residues. The J segment lost 5 bases and the V segment lost 3 bases, leaving 5 bases of the junction unmatched. In nucleotides, the CDR3 is TGCGCCAGCAGTCATGAGGACAGGGGGCTGGAGACCCAGTACTTC. It is translated as CASSHEDRGLETQYF.

The rearrangement links TRBV18 to TRBJ1-1; the match to TRBD1 covers 10 bases. V shed 5 bases and J 5 bases; nucleotides not matched to a gene: 2. CDR3 length: 13 residues. From germline, CDR1 is KGHSH and CDR2 LQKENI. The CDR3 loop is CASSSGQGTEAFF. CDR3 DNA sequence: TGTGCCAGCTCATCGGGACAGGGGACTGAAGCTTTCTTT.

DNA for the CDR3: TGTGCCAGCAGCAAAGACAGGCCCCAAGAGACCCAGTACTTC. Its translation is CASSKDRPQETQYF. The chain recombines TRBV5-5 with TRBJ2-5; a possible D gene is TRBD1 (6 bases). This CDR3 contains 14 residues. Trimming left V 4 bases short and J 1 base short, with 11 bases between. The germline gives CDR1 SGHKS, CDR2 YYEKEE (reference sequence).